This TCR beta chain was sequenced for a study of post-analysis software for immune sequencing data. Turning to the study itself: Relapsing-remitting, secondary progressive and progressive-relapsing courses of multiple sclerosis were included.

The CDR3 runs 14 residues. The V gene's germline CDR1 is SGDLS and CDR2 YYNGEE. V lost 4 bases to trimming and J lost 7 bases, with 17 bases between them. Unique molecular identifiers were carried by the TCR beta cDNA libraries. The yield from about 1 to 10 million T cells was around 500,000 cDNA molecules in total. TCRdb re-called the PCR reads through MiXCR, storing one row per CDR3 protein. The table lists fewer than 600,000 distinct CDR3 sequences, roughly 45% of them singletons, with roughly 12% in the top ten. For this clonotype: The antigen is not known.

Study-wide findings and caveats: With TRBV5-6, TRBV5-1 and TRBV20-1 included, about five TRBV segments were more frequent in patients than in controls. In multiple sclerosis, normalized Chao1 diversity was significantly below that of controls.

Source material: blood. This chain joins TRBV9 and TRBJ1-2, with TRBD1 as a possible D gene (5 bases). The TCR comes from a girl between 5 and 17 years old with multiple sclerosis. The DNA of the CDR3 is TGTGCCAGCAGCATCAGGACGGGGACGGCTGGCTACACCTTC. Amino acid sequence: CASSIRTGTAGYTF.